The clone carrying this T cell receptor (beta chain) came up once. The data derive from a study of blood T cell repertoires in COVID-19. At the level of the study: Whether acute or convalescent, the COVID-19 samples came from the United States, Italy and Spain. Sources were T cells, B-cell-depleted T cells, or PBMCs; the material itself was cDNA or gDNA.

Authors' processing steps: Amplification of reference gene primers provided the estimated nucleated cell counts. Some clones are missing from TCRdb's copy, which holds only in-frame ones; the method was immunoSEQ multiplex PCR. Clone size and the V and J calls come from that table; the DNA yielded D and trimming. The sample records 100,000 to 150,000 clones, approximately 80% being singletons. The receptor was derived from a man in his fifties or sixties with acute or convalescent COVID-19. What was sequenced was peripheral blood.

The CDR3 here is CASNDVEGLSTDTQYF. CDR3 DNA sequence: TGTGCCAGCAATGACGTGGAGGGGCTTAGCACAGATACGCAGTATTTT. V usage is TRBV28 and J usage is TRBJ2-3; D may be TRBD2 (6 bases). From germline, CDR1 is MDHEN and CDR2 SYDVKM. Deletions cut 7 bases from V and 0 bases from J, with 17 bases between. The CDR3 consists of 16 residues.